This TCR beta chain emerged from a study of neurological immune-mediated disorders (dated by TCRdb to between 2018 and 2020). For context, the study as a whole: Peripheral blood TCR-beta repertoires from HTLV-I-associated myelopathy (HAM/TSP) patients, multiple sclerosis patients and healthy controls were compared by UMI-based sequencing. Alongside PBMC samples, the set of about 100 TCR-beta libraries contained longitudinal samples, technical triplicates, and paired CD4+ and CD8+ T-cell subsets that had been sorted. Technical triplicate libraries were sequenced to precisely calculate how much the frequency of each individual clone varied. The cohort was made up of 60 to 75 subjects, consisting of roughly 15 HAM/TSP patients, 35 or so multiple sclerosis patients and around 20 healthy controls. General study outcomes and caveats: The highest TCR clonal expansion was observed in HAM/TSP patients, whereas the lowest was observed in MS patients, even when compared with healthy controls. No identical CDR3 amino acid sequences were found to be shared among expanded clones across subjects, suggesting that TCR-beta repertoires were private in all groups.

To synthesize cDNA, template-switch 5'RACE was performed with a primer carrying a 10-nucleotide random unique molecular identifier so that each TCR transcript was tagged. Over 180 million TCR-beta sequences, covering 15-18 subjects, were produced in each sequencing run. The RNeasy kit was used for extraction of total RNA. Using the KAPA Real-time Library Amplification kit, TCR-beta VDJ regions were amplified with primers for the TCR constant region and the 5'RACE anchor. A first PCR added sample indexes and Illumina adaptors, and a second PCR then raised library yield. After purification with Ampure beads, the TCR product of roughly 650 bp was size-selected on a 2% E-gel SizeSelection system. Before pooling, library quality was checked on a Bioanalyzer, concentration was measured with Qubit, and libraries were quantified with the Kapa Library Quantification kit. Paired-end 2 x 150 bp sequencing of the libraries was performed on an Illumina HiSeq 2500. To increase sequence diversity, about 23-30% phiX was spiked into each library pool. Per the original workflow: Quality-filtered reads were processed with the UMI-based MiGEC pipeline, and over 80% of raw TCR sequences were removed by the MiGEC pipeline during error correction. VDJ genes were aligned to IMGT germline references, and clonotypes were defined by unique CDR3 amino acid sequence plus V-J genes. Clonal expansion, Shannon diversity, and CDR3 relatedness (CalcPairwiseDistances, ClusterSamples) were evaluated with VDJtools, and phylogenetic trees were built with CLCbio workbench. Clones with at least 8 unique UMIs were defined as expanded, with this threshold being based on coefficient-of-variation modelling across technical triplicates. TCRdb reran the public reads through fastp at Q25 and MiXCR, keeping productive beta chains. Every CDR3 protein is listed once, alongside the most common genes and DNA of its rows. What appears here as the V and J calls and clone size reflects TCRdb's work, not the paper's. The sample includes tens of thousands of distinct CDR3 sequences, with around 24% observed a single time. About 4.5% of the sample is in the top ten clones.

In regard to this clonotype: It has no known antigen specificity. An end of the junction differs from the germline gene, which may be a read error.

The CDR3 starts with the cysteine, ends with the phenylalanine, and has 16 residues. Only the CDR3 DNA stays, 48 bases, in frame from base 1. From the germline V gene, CDR1 is SGHDT and CDR2 is YYEEEE. The time point tag for this specimen amounts to: technical triplicate 2. For the unsorted PBMC libraries, 2 million PBMCs were stored in RNAlater at -80 degrees C until RNA extraction and were used to generate the libraries. Peripheral blood underwent Ficoll-Hypaque density gradient centrifugation to isolate PBMCs, which were then cryopreserved in liquid nitrogen. Sequencing was carried out using PBMCs. The TCR originated in a man between 60 and 70 years old with HTLV-1-associated myelopathy (HAM/TSP). The sequence is built from TRBV5-6 and TRBJ2-3; 14 junctional bases match TRBD2. The sequenced DNA: TGTGTCAGCAGCGGAGGACTAGCGGGAGGCCAAGATACGCAGTATTTT. Translated, this gives CVSSGGLAGGQDTQYF.